A single sample gave rise to the 24 T cell receptor beta chains below, sequenced in a study. TCRdb reprocessed the RT-PCR reads via MiXCR and lists one record per CDR3 protein. In the table there are almost 700,000 distinct CDR3 sequences, around 14% of which are singletons. Input material: memory CD4+ T cells from blood. The receptors shown here come from a female donor in good health, serving as a healthy control.

This clonotype came up a few times. The J gene is TRBJ2-3, the V gene TRBV12-3 or TRBV12-4; D not certain. This CDR3 contains 14 residues. V gave up 4 bases and J gave up 0 bases, with 8 bases separating them. The CDR3 region is CASSWSSSTDTQYF. The DNA for the CDR3 is TGTGCCAGCAGTTGGTCCTCTAGCACAGATACGCAGTATTTT.

There are a few counts of this clonotype. The CDR3 is CASSFDTEGSYEQYF. The DNA for the CDR3 is TGCGCCAGCAGTTTCGACACCGAGGGATCCTACGAGCAGTACTTC. The gene calls are TRBV10-2 and TRBJ2-7; the D gene is possibly TRBD2 (5 bases). The CDR3 extends over 15 amino acids. V lost 5 bases and J 1 base, leaving 15 bases between the germline ends. Germline-derived CDR1 and CDR2 are WSHSY and SAAADI.

This clonotype was recorded at least ten times. V gene TRBV9 combines with J gene TRBJ2-1; weak D call: TRBD2 (6 bases). V shed 0 bases and J shed 4 bases, with 8 bases lying between them. The CDR3 has 14 residues. Germline V lookup: CDR1 SGDLS, CDR2 YYNGEE. The CDR3 sequence is CASSVAEGYNEQFF. CDR3 bases: TGTGCCAGCAGCGTAGCGGAGGGGTACAATGAGCAGTTCTTC. The whole variable domain, remainder taken from reference TRBV9 and TRBJ2-1, is DSGVTQTPKHLITATGQRVTLRCSPRSGDLSVYWYQQSLDQGLQFLIQYYNGEERAKGNILERFSAQQFPDLHSELNLSSLELGDSALYFCASSVAEGYNEQFFGPGTRLTVL.

This clonotype was detected ten times or more. The chain couples TRBV29-1 to TRBJ1-4; no clear D. The CDR3 contains 13 residues. The V gene lost 8 bases and the J gene lost 5 bases, with 15 bases spanning the gap. Germline V CDR1 and CDR2: SQVTM, ANQGSEA. As DNA, the CDR3 is TGCAGCATCCAGACGGCACTGAATGAAAAACTGTTTTTT. Encoded protein: CSIQTALNEKLFF.

The gene calls are TRBV20-1 and TRBJ1-5, with 9 bases fitting TRBD1. Losses at the gene ends were 6 bases for V and 3 bases for J; bases not matched to a gene: 6. This CDR3 spans 14 amino acids. Germline V gene sequence: CDR1 DFQATT, CDR2 SNEGSKA (reference sequence). The CDR3 protein is CSAGTGNNNQPQHF. CDR3 DNA sequence: TGCAGTGCGGGGACAGGGAACAACAATCAGCCCCAGCATTTT.

The chain carries TRBV24-1 and TRBJ2-3; 12 bases line up with TRBD2. The CDR3 covers 15 residues. V lost 11 bases to trimming and J lost 0 bases; unmatched junction nucleotides: 5. CDR1 is KGHDR, CDR2 SFDVKD, per germline. CDR3 residues: CAIRTSGDSTDTQYF. The CDR3, as DNA: TGTGCCATCAGGACTAGCGGGGATAGCACAGATACGCAGTATTTT.

There are a few counts of this clonotype. The rearrangement uses TRBV5-6 and TRBJ2-7, with TRBD2 identical over 12 bases. This CDR3 is 17 amino acids long. CDR1 and CDR2 (germline): SGHDT, YYEEEE. Losses at the gene ends were 3 bases for V and 4 bases for J; bases not matched to a gene: 11. The CDR3 loop is CASSSPSTSGRRYEQYF. The CDR3 nucleotides read TGTGCCAGCAGCTCACCCTCGACTAGCGGGAGAAGGTACGAGCAGTACTTC.

The sample holds a few counts of this clonotype. The J gene is TRBJ2-4, the V gene TRBV20-1; 11 bases are shared with TRBD2. This CDR3 has 15 amino acids. The germline V gene has CDR1 DFQATT and CDR2 SNEGSKA (reference sequence). J was trimmed by 6 bases and V by 0 bases; bases with no gene match: 4. CDR3 sequence: CSAREATSGVNIQYF. CDR3 DNA sequence: TGCAGTGCTAGAGAGGCGACTAGCGGGGTAAACATTCAGTACTTC.

Concerning this clonotype itself: A junction end diverges from the germline sequence, so it may reflect a read error. The rearrangement uses TRBV27 and TRBJ2-7; the match to TRBD1 covers 10 bases. The germline gives CDR1 MNHEY, CDR2 SMNVEV (reference sequence). CDR3 length: 17 residues. The CDR3 region has the DNA TGTGCTAGCAGTGACAGGGGGCGCCGGGGCGGGTTTGCGGAGCAGTACTTC. Its protein product is CASSDRGRRGGFAEQYF.

This clonotype was seen at least ten times. The V and J genes are TRBV6-1 and TRBJ2-4; D unclear. V lost 1 base and J lost 1, with 14 bases in between. Germline V gives CDR1 MNHNS, CDR2 SASEGT. This CDR3 is built from 17 residues. CDR3 protein: CASSEEGAPRAKNIQYF. In DNA form, the CDR3 reads TGTGCCAGCAGTGAAGAAGGTGCCCCACGGGCCAAAAACATTCAGTACTTC.

The J gene is TRBJ2-1, the V gene TRBV6-5; D ambiguous. The V gene lost 5 bases and the J gene lost 5 bases, with 16 bases spanning the gap. The germline CDR1 and CDR2 sequences are MNHEY and SVGAGI. The CDR3 extends over 15 amino acids. The CDR3 coding sequence is TGTGCCAGCAGTCCCCCCCCGCTAAACGACAATGAGCAGTTCTTC. Translated: CASSPPPLNDNEQFF.

This clonotype was seen many times. The V and J genes are TRBV20-1 and TRBJ2-3; 9 bases are shared with TRBD2. Trimming removed 6 bases from V and 4 bases from J; junction bases left unmatched: 11. Germline CDR1 is DFQATT and CDR2 is SNEGSKA (reference sequence). The CDR3 contains 15 residues. This CDR3 is CSARGVAGAADTQYF. The CDR3 DNA reads TGCAGTGCGCGGGGGGTAGCGGGAGCCGCAGATACGCAGTATTTT.

This clonotype turned up a few times. The chain uses TRBV6-2 or TRBV6-3 and TRBJ2-2, with 9 positions matching TRBD1. V shed 7 bases and J 4 bases; nucleotides not matched to a gene: 1. The CDR3 has 13 amino acids. Germline-derived CDR1 and CDR2 are MNHEY and SVGEGT. The CDR3 region is CASTDRGTGELFF. The CDR3 nucleotides are TGTGCCAGCACGGACAGGGGCACCGGGGAGCTGTTTTTT.

The sample holds a few counts of this clonotype. Mismatch with germline at one junction end may stem from a read error. The rearrangement links TRBV7-2 to TRBJ2-3; TRBD2 aligns across 10 bases. This CDR3 region has 14 residues. CDR1 and CDR2 from the germline V gene are SGHTA and FQGNSA. The CDR3 nucleotides read TGTGCCAGCAGCCTAGCGGGAGACCTAAATACGCAGTATTTT. This sequence encodes CASSLAGDLNTQYF.

V and J are TRBV28 and TRBJ2-7; D is unclear. Germline lookup yields CDR1 MDHEN and CDR2 SYDVKM. This CDR3 has 13 residues. Trimming stripped 3 bases from V and 0 bases from J, with 6 bases between. CDR3 residues: CASSFPLSYEQYF. In nucleotides, the CDR3 is TGTGCCAGCAGTTTCCCGCTCTCCTACGAGCAGTACTTC.

This clonotype was picked up a small number of times. CDR3 DNA: TGCAGCGTTGGCCTTTCGCACAGACTAAACACTGAAGCTTTCTTT. Protein: CSVGLSHRLNTEAFF. The chain combines TRBV29-1 with TRBJ1-1; D remains ambiguous. CDR3 length: 15 residues. V dropped 4 bases and J dropped 2 bases, with 17 bases sitting between them. Germline V gene sequence: CDR1 SQVTM, CDR2 ANQGSEA.

There are many counts of this clonotype. The chain recombines TRBV7-9 with TRBJ2-7; TRBD1 matches at 11 bases. Germline V gene lookup returns CDR1 SEHNR and CDR2 FQNEAQ (reference sequence). The CDR3 contains 15 residues. V lost 4 bases to trimming and J lost 2 bases; unmatched junction nucleotides: 4. For the CDR3, the DNA is TGTGCCAGCAGCTACGGACAGGGGGCTACCTACGAGCAGTACTTC. Translation gives CASSYGQGATYEQYF.

This clonotype was counted only a few times. The rearrangement joins TRBV6-6 to TRBJ1-2; D unclear. CDR3 length equals 15 residues. Per germline, CDR1 MNHNY and CDR2 SVGAGI (reference sequence). The V and J ends lost 4 bases and 0 bases respectively, with 12 bases between them. For the CDR3, the DNA is TGTGCCAGCAGTTTGGAGGGTACCCCTAACTATGGCTACACCTTC. This sequence encodes CASSLEGTPNYGYTF.

V usage is TRBV5-1 and J usage is TRBJ1-6; 7 positions match TRBD1. Losses at the gene ends were 0 bases for V and 8 bases for J; bases not matched to a gene: 5. The CDR3 totals 15 residues. CDR1 and CDR2 from the germline V gene are SGHRS and YFSETQ. The CDR3 reads CASSLGQQGDSPLHF. The DNA for the CDR3 is TGCGCCAGCAGCTTGGGCCAGCAGGGGGATTCACCCCTCCACTTT.

This clonotype was seen at least ten times. The chain employs TRBV29-1 and TRBJ2-3; no clear D gene. Germline-derived CDR1 and CDR2 are SQVTM and ANQGSEA. V lost 5 bases and J 0 bases, leaving 12 bases between the germline ends. The CDR3 runs to 14 residues. The CDR3 bases are TGCAGCGTTTTTGAGCGATCTAGCACAGATACGCAGTATTTT. It translates to CSVFERSSTDTQYF.

This clonotype was counted a few times. V usage is TRBV27 and J usage is TRBJ1-1; 9 nucleotides align to TRBD1. Trimming took 6 bases from V and 7 from J; bases not matched to a gene: 12. Germline CDR1 reads MNHEY; CDR2 reads SMNVEV (reference sequence). The CDR3 sequence is 15 residues long. The CDR3 nucleotides read TGTGCCAGCAGAAAGAGAAGGGACAGGGTGGTTGAAGCTTTCTTT. Translating gives CASRKRRDRVVEAFF.

Only a few counts were recorded for this clonotype. The chain uses TRBV4-1 and TRBJ1-4; perhaps TRBD1 as D (6 bases). The V gene lost 5 bases and the J gene lost 6 bases, with 19 bases spanning the gap. There are 16 residues in the CDR3. CDR1 is MGHRA, CDR2 YSYEKL, per germline. The CDR3 here is CASSVSGAVDYEKLFF. In nucleotides, the CDR3 is TGCGCCAGCAGCGTTTCAGGGGCGGTGGATTATGAAAAACTGTTTTTT.

This clonotype was observed a few times. V and J are TRBV5-1 and TRBJ2-5; 10 bases match TRBD2. CDR1 is SGHRS and CDR2 is YFSETQ in the germline V gene. The CDR3 extends over 14 amino acids. With V trimmed by 3 bases and J by 4 bases, 3 bases remained unmatched. CDR3 loop: CASSSGLASETQYF. Written as DNA, the CDR3 is TGCGCCAGCAGCTCGGGACTAGCGTCAGAGACCCAGTACTTC.

This clonotype was seen a handful of times. V is TRBV28 and J is TRBJ1-5; D possibly corresponds to TRBD1 (5 bases). The V gene's germline CDR1 is MDHEN and CDR2 SYDVKM. Trimming pared 7 bases from V and 5 bases from J, leaving 12 bases between. This CDR3 region has 13 residues. In DNA form, the CDR3 reads TGTGCCAGCATGGGACTGAGTCATCAGCCCCAGCATTTT. Translation gives CASMGLSHQPQHF.